The rows below give T cell receptor beta chains drawn from one sample of a study of blood T cell repertoires in COVID-19. TCRdb's copy holds only in-frame clones and misses some; the assay was immunoSEQ multiplex PCR. The sample comprises 450,000 to 500,000 clones, 70% to 90% of which are singletons, and approximately 3.2% rests with the top ten. The sample consisted of peripheral blood. The receptors were sampled from a human donor in a cohort sampled during active COVID-19. The CDR3 runs from the conserved cysteine through the conserved F or W. D genes are given only for firm matches.

>TRBJ2-1|TRBD2|TRBV7-3
CASSSSGRGNEQFF
>TRBJ2-5|-|TRBV5-1
CASSLGRETQYF
>TRBJ1-4|TRBD1|TRBV3-1/TRBV3-2
CASSQTGKGEKLFF
>TRBJ1-2|TRBD1|TRBV5-1
CASSLGTGENYGYTF
>TRBJ1-2|-|TRBV2
CASSEGTRGYTF
>TRBJ1-3|TRBD1|TRBV9
CASSALRGKDRDRGGNTIYF
>TRBJ2-1|TRBD2|TRBV9
CASSVISGSRRNEQFF
>TRBJ2-2|-|TRBV9
CASSVSTVGTGELFF
>TRBJ1-2|-|TRBV6-1
CASSEGGAVGYGYTF
>TRBJ2-5|TRBD1|TRBV28
CASRPIPRGQGTETQYF
>TRBJ2-7|-|TRBV2
CASSEPGLEQYF
>TRBJ2-3|-|TRBV6-5
CASSYSRRPPTDTQYF
>TRBJ2-2|TRBD2|TRBV28
CATEWPSGATGELFF
>TRBJ2-1|-|TRBV29-1
CSVETPNLHNEQFF
>TRBJ1-3|TRBD1|TRBV3-1/TRBV3-2
CASSHDRASGNTIYF
>TRBJ1-5|TRBD1|TRBV6-2/TRBV6-3
CASSYRGQARNQPQHF
>TRBJ2-1|TRBD2|TRBV4-2
CASSQGGLAGVNEQFF
>TRBJ1-6|-|TRBV12-5
CASGLEEGSPLHF
>TRBJ2-7|-|TRBV28
CASSSLGGGIREQYF
>TRBJ1-5|-|TRBV15
CATSREDSVRPQHF
>TRBJ2-7|-|TRBV5-4
CASSLALSSYEQYF
>TRBJ1-1|-|TRBV29-1
CSVDTWGGMNTEAFF
>TRBJ2-2|-|TRBV7-9
CASSLPMNTGELFF
>TRBJ2-1|TRBD1|TRBV5-4
CASSFPGQGDNEQFF
>TRBJ1-1|-|TRBV6-2/TRBV6-3
CASSSRRRVNTEAFF
>TRBJ2-2|-|TRBV3-1/TRBV3-2
CASSERGGPGELFF
>TRBJ2-1|TRBD2|TRBV7-9
CASSSGGPSTYNEQFF
>TRBJ2-2|TRBD1|TRBV19
CASSTLRTGDAGELFF
>TRBJ2-5|-|TRBV12-5
CASGPGTLQETQYF
>TRBJ2-1|-|TRBV4-2
CASSQSRYNEQFF
>TRBJ2-7|-|TRBV5-6
CASSPRITFYEQYF
>TRBJ2-1|-|TRBV27
CASSFGGGYNEQFF
>TRBJ2-5|-|TRBV29-1
CSVEELAGETQYF
>TRBJ2-1|TRBD2|TRBV5-1
CASSLNPTSGYNEQFF
>TRBJ2-1|TRBD2|TRBV7-2
CASSLAGGLAGGSGNEQFF
>TRBJ2-3|TRBD1|TRBV30
CAWADRGYTDTQYF
>TRBJ1-2|-|TRBV5-1
CASSLGQDTGYTF